The present entry profiles one T cell receptor beta chain with its context. Participant age was roughly 18 to 95 years, and participants resided in 20 to 30 US areas. Recovery meant two consecutive negative NP/OP PCR tests, professional clearance, or resolved symptoms. The CDR3 runs to 13 residues. V dropped 2 bases and J dropped 7 bases, with 12 bases sitting between them. CDR1 and CDR2 from the germline V gene are SGHNT and YYREEE (reference sequence). The sample comes from a study of blood T cell repertoires in COVID-19. Across the study: Some COVID-19 samples were acute and others convalescent; all came from the United States, Italy and Spain.

The authors' processing: Researchers report that nucleated cell counts were estimated from reference gene primer amplification. Here immunoSEQ multiplex PCR was the method, and the copy in TCRdb shows in-frame clones only, minus some. The V and J calls and the clone size are those of that table, but D and trimming were determined from the DNA. The data hold about 190,000 clones, with 60% to 80% observed a single time. The sample taken for sequencing was PBMCs or T cells enriched from blood (not recorded which). The source is a woman aged 50 to 60 who had recovered from COVID-19. The rearrangement joins TRBV5-4 to TRBJ1-2; a weak D match, TRBD1 (5 bases). This CDR3 reads CASSLSRVGGYTF. For the CDR3, the DNA is TGTGCCAGCAGCTTAAGCAGGGTCGGTGGCTACACCTTC.